Included here is one T cell receptor (beta chain) sequence, with context. Its antigen is as yet unknown. Germline V lookup: CDR1 SEHNR, CDR2 FQNEAQ (reference sequence). CDR3 length: 16 residues. V shed 5 bases and J shed 5 bases, with 21 bases lying between them. Here immunoSEQ multiplex PCR was the method, and the copy in TCRdb shows in-frame clones only, minus some. The data show more than 85,000 clones, 87% seen once. The sample belongs to a study of T cell responses to AZD1222 COVID-19 vaccine. The study, taken as a whole, reports: Targets within unmutated variant regions were reportedly found for nearly half of spike-specific TCRs.

The TCR was taken from an adult who received the AZD1222 COVID-19 vaccine. The material sequenced was peripheral blood, taken 28 days after the second AZD1222 dose. V and J are TRBV7-9 and TRBJ1-2, with D possibly being TRBD1 (6 bases). The CDR3 nucleotides read TGTGCCAGCAGCCCCAATCCCGCCGGGGGCCTATATGGCTACACCTTC. Its translation is CASSPNPAGGLYGYTF.